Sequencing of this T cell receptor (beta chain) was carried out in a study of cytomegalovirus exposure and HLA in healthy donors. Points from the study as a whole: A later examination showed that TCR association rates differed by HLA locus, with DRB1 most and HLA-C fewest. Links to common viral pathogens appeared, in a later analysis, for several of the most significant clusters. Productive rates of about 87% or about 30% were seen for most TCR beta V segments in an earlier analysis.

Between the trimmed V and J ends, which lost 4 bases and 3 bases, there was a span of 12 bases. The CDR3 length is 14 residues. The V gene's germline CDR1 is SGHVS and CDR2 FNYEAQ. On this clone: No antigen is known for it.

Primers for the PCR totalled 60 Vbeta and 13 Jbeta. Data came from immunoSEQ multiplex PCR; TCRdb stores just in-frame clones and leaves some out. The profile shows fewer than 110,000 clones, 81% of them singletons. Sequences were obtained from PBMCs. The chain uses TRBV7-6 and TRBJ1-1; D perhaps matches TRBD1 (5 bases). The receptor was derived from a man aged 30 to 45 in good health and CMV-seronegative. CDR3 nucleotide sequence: TGTGCCAGCAGCTGGGGCGGGGGAGACACTGAAGCTTTCTTT. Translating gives CASSWGGGDTEAFF.